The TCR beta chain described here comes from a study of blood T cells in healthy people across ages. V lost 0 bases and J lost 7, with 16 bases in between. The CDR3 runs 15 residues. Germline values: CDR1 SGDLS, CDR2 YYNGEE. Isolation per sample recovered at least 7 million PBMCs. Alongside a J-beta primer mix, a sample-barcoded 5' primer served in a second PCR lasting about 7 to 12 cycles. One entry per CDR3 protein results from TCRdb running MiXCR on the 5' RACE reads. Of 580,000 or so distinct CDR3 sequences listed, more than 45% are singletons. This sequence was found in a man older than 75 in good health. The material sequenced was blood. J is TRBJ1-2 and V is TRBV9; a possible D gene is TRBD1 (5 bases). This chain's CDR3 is CASSVGQGVAGGYTF. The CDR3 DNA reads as TGTGCCAGCAGCGTAGGGCAGGGTGTAGCCGGTGGCTACACCTTC.